The present T cell receptor (beta chain) was sequenced within a study of shared T cell receptors in the human thymus. Data came from immunoSEQ multiplex PCR; TCRdb stores just in-frame clones and leaves some out. The sample shows around 730,000 clones, roughly 85% of them seen only once. These data are also associated with another study on human thymus T cells. That study reports: Finnish infants who were healthy and having corrective surgery for congenital heart defects made up the donors. Thymic samples were excised during corrective heart operations. V and J genes seemed to be used with bias in thymic and blood repertoires. Highly overlapping thymic repertoires among unrelated individuals were reported in related research.

The sequenced sample was thymocytes. The sequence was collected from a girl less than two years old with a congenital heart defect.

The CDR3 coding sequence is TGTGCCAGCAGCACGGACAGGGTGAGGATGAACACTGAAGCTTTCTTT. This codes for CASSTDRVRMNTEAFF. This chain connects TRBV5-8 to TRBJ1-1, with 8 bases identical to TRBD1. The CDR3 loop spans 16 amino acids. V lost 4 bases, J lost 0 bases, and 8 bases stayed unmatched. Looked up from germline, CDR1 is SGHTS and CDR2 is YDEGEE.